This TCR beta chain comes out of a study of blood T cell repertoires in COVID-19. Overall study context: Sources were T cells, B-cell-depleted T cells, or PBMCs; the material itself was cDNA or gDNA.

The germline gives CDR1 WNHNN, CDR2 SYGVQD (reference sequence). V was pared by 0 bases and J by 4 bases, with 4 bases of the junction left unmatched. CDR3 length equals 16 residues. As originally analysed: Estimates of nucleated cell counts were drawn from the amplification of reference gene primers. This table comes from immunoSEQ multiplex PCR, and its TCRdb copy is limited to in-frame clones, with some not included. V, J and clone size derive from that table, while D and trimming were established from the DNA sequence. This table holds some 30,000 clones, more than 85% found once. The sample consisted of peripheral blood. The clonotype originates from a woman over 75 with active or convalescent COVID-19. The chain employs TRBV10-1 and TRBJ2-1, with 9 bases matching TRBD2. CDR3 DNA sequence: TGCGCCAGCAGTGAGTCTTCCAGCGGGGGGTACAATGAGCAGTTCTTC. Encoded protein: CASSESSSGGYNEQFF.